These T cell receptor beta chains were read from a single sample in a study of shared clonotypes between healthy human individuals. Using immunoSEQ multiplex PCR, the repertoire was profiled, and TCRdb retains in-frame clones only, with some absent. The table has under 1,100,000 clones, 75% to 85% seen once. The sequenced sample consisted of memory CD4+ T cells from PBMCs. The origin of the receptors is a man younger than 35 in good health. Some clones in this sample may be carry-over from other donors' samples. CDR3s include the opening cysteine and the closing phenylalanine or tryptophan. The D gene is left open where the match is weak. The size of a clone is reported for some rows only, either as once, few or many, or as a class for expanded clones.

- | TRBJ1-1 | TRBV28 | TRBD1 | TGTGCCAGCAGATTAGGGGGACAGGGCCCCTCCACTGAAGCTTTCTTT | CASRLGGQGPSTEAFF
- | TRBJ1-5 | TRBV28 | - | TGTGCCAGCACTTACGGAGATCAGCCCCAGCATTTT | CASTYGDQPQHF
- | TRBJ1-5 | TRBV19 | - | TGTGCCAGTAGTATAGATCTCGTGGGGACACGGTCGAGCCAGCCCCAGCATTTT | CASSIDLVGTRSSQPQHF
- | TRBJ2-7 | TRBV5-1 | TRBD1 | TGCGCCAGCAGCACCGGACAGGGGAGGGGATCCTACGAGCAGTACTTC | CASSTGQGRGSYEQYF
- | TRBJ2-7 | TRBV10-3 | TRBD2 | TGTGCCATCAAAAAGGGACTAGATAGCAGCGAGCAGTACTTC | CAIKKGLDSSEQYF
- | TRBJ2-1 | TRBV10-3 | - | TGTGCCATCAGTGAGTCGCCTCGGAGCTCCTACAATGAGCAGTTCTTC | CAISESPRSSYNEQFF
once | TRBJ1-1 | TRBV2 | TRBD1 | TGTGCCAGCAGTGAACTGGACAGGGCGAACACTGAAGCTTTCTTT | CASSELDRANTEAFF
- | TRBJ2-2 | TRBV28 | TRBD2 | TGTGCCAGCAGTTTATTAGGACTAGCGCCGAACACCGGGGAGCTGTTTTTT | CASSLLGLAPNTGELFF
few | TRBJ2-3 | TRBV19 | TRBD1 | TGTGCCAGTAGTTTACGACAGGGGCTCGGAGATACGCAGTATTTT | CASSLRQGLGDTQYF
- | TRBJ1-2 | TRBV27 | - | TGTGCCAGCGCTAAGTCAGGGAGGGCGGGGCTAGACTATGGCTACACCTTC | CASAKSGRAGLDYGYTF
- | TRBJ1-2 | TRBV6-1 | - | TGTGCCAGCAGTGATTCACGGGGTAACTATGGCTACACCTTC | CASSDSRGNYGYTF
- | TRBJ1-1 | TRBV6-1 | - | TGTGCCAGCAGTGAAGGTTCGGTGAACACTGAAGCTTTCTTT | CASSEGSVNTEAFF
- | TRBJ2-6 | TRBV4-3 | - | TGCGCCAGCAGCCAAGAAGTCGGCTCTGGGGCCAACGTCCTGACTTTC | CASSQEVGSGANVLTF
- | TRBJ1-5 | TRBV7-9 | - | TGTGCCAGCAGCGCGGACGGAAATCAGCCCCAGCATTTT | CASSADGNQPQHF
- | TRBJ2-1 | TRBV5-1 | - | TGCGCCAGCAGCTCAGCGGTGAATCCCTACAATGAGCAGTTCTTC | CASSSAVNPYNEQFF
- | TRBJ2-1 | TRBV7-3 | - | TGTGCCAGCAGCCTTGACGGCGGCCCCTACAATGAGCAGTTCTTC | CASSLDGGPYNEQFF
- | TRBJ2-7 | TRBV7-6 | - | TGTGCCAGCAGCTTAAGGTTTAGGGAGGAGCAGTACTTC | CASSLRFREEQYF
- | TRBJ2-2 | TRBV4-1 | - | TGCGCCAGCAGCCCCCAGGGCGCGTTCGGGGAGCTGTTTTTT | CASSPQGAFGELFF
once | TRBJ2-1 | TRBV10-2 | - | TGCGCCAGCAGTGAAGGCCCGGTGGGAGAGCAGTTCTTC | CASSEGPVGEQFF
- | TRBJ2-7 | TRBV4-1 | - | TGCGCCAGCAGCCAAGTCGGGGCCTTTCACGAGCAGTACTTC | CASSQVGAFHEQYF
- | TRBJ2-5 | TRBV5-5 | TRBD1 | TGTGCCAGCAGCCAACCACAGGGGGAATTTATTAAAGAGACCCAGTACTTC | CASSQPQGEFIKETQYF
- | TRBJ1-5 | TRBV19 | - | TGTGCCAGTGCCAGGGCGGCCGAAGATCAGCCCCAGCATTTT | CASARAAEDQPQHF
- | TRBJ1-2 | TRBV6-6 | - | TGTGCCAGCAGTTGGGGGGGAGGCTACACCTTC | CASSWGGGYTF
- | TRBJ2-4 | TRBV11-3 | TRBD2 | TGTGCCAGCAACGGGACTAGCGGGAGGGCGACCAAAAACATTCAGTACTTC | CASNGTSGRATKNIQYF
- | TRBJ2-1 | TRBV10-3 | TRBD2 | TGTGCCACCGGGAGGAGCTCCTACAATGAGCAGTTCTTC | CATGRSSYNEQFF
- | TRBJ2-2 | TRBV11-2 | - | TGTGCCAGCAGCTTAGACCCTTCCGGGGAGCTGTTTTTT | CASSLDPSGELFF
- | TRBJ1-3 | TRBV5-1 | - | TGCGCCAGCAGCTTGGAATCGGAAGGAAACACCATATATTTT | CASSLESEGNTIYF
- | TRBJ2-3 | TRBV4-2 | - | TGTGCCAGCAGCCAAGAAGAGGGGGGAGGCACAGATACGCAGTATTTT | CASSQEEGGGTDTQYF
- | TRBJ2-7 | TRBV6-5 | TRBD1 | TGTGCCAGCAGTACAACCGGGACAGGGCACTACGAGCAGTACTTC | CASSTTGTGHYEQYF
few | TRBJ1-4 | TRBV5-1 | - | TGCGCCAGCAGCTTAGGACAGAGTTCAACTAATGAAAAACTGTTTTTT | CASSLGQSSTNEKLFF
- | TRBJ2-7 | TRBV5-4 | TRBD1 | TGTGCCACCCGTGCAGGGGGCGCACCGACAATCCCCGAGCAGTACTTC | CATRAGGAPTIPEQYF
few | TRBJ2-5 | TRBV10-2 | TRBD1 | TGCGCCAGCAGCCGACTGACAGGGAGCGAGACCCAGTACTTC | CASSRLTGSETQYF
few | TRBJ2-7 | TRBV28 | TRBD2 | TGTGCCAGCAGCCGCATAGCGGGAGGGCACCAATACGAGCAGTACTTC | CASSRIAGGHQYEQYF
- | TRBJ1-3 | TRBV30 | - | TGTGCCTGGATGAGGGGAACCTCTGGAAACACCATATATTTT | CAWMRGTSGNTIYF
- | TRBJ2-7 | TRBV30 | TRBD1 | TGTGCCTGGAGTGTACGACAGGGGGGCACCTACGAGCAGTACTTC | CAWSVRQGGTYEQYF
- | TRBJ2-1 | TRBV9 | - | TGTGCCAGCAGCGTAGGGGGCGGTCCCTACAATGAGCAGTTCTTC | CASSVGGGPYNEQFF
once | TRBJ2-7 | TRBV7-3 | TRBD2 | TGTGCCAGCAGCTTATTCCCTAGCGGGATCCAGGGGTACGAGCAGTACTTC | CASSLFPSGIQGYEQYF
- | TRBJ2-5 | TRBV29-1 | TRBD2 | TGCAGCGTTGTTTCGGGCGTGGTGGGGCTAGCGGGACGGCAGACCCAGTACTTC | CSVVSGVVGLAGRQTQYF
- | TRBJ1-4 | TRBV4-3 | TRBD1 | TGCGCCAGCAGCCCAGGGGGGGGGAAAGAAGAAAAACTGTTTTTT | CASSPGGGKEEKLFF
- | TRBJ2-1 | TRBV7-2 | TRBD2 | TGTGCCAGCAGCGGCAGAGTGGGACTAGCGGGAGGTGAGCAGTTCTTC | CASSGRVGLAGGEQFF
- | TRBJ2-1 | TRBV7-2 | TRBD2 | TGTGCCAGCAGCTTAGGGGCGGGGAGTCGCGGGAGTCTCAATGAGCAGTTCTTC | CASSLGAGSRGSLNEQFF
- | TRBJ2-7 | TRBV19 | - | TGTGCCAGTAGTATAACGACAGACTACGAGCAGTACTTC | CASSITTDYEQYF
- | TRBJ1-5 | TRBV19 | - | TGTGCCAGTAGTATGGGCCCGACGTATAGCAATCAGCCCCAGCATTTT | CASSMGPTYSNQPQHF
- | TRBJ1-1 | TRBV10-3 | - | TGTGCCATCAGTGAGTATATAGGGAAGAACACTGAAGCTTTCTTT | CAISEYIGKNTEAFF
- | TRBJ1-5 | TRBV30 | - | TGTGCCTGGAGCTCCCAGGAGGGGCAGCCCCAGCATTTT | CAWSSQEGQPQHF
- | TRBJ1-2 | TRBV19 | - | TGTGCCAGTAGTATAGGAACAGGGCCCTATGGCTACACCTTC | CASSIGTGPYGYTF
- | TRBJ2-2 | TRBV4-3 | - | TGCGCCAGCAGCCAAGATCCCTCGCCAGGGGCCGGGGAGCTGTTTTTT | CASSQDPSPGAGELFF
once | TRBJ2-7 | TRBV28 | - | TGTGCCAGCAGTGACTTAGCGGAGCAGTACTTC | CASSDLAEQYF
- | TRBJ2-7 | TRBV14 | TRBD1 | TGTGCCAGCAGCCTCCAGACAGGGTCGTGGAGCGAGCAGTACTTC | CASSLQTGSWSEQYF
- | TRBJ2-1 | TRBV29-1 | - | TGCGTTGGGGGAGAGGGGTACAATGAGCAGTTCTTC | CVGGEGYNEQFF
- | TRBJ2-7 | TRBV2 | TRBD2 | TGTGCCAGCGGAGGGGCTAGCGGGAGAGCCCCCTACGAGCAGTACTTC | CASGGASGRAPYEQYF
- | TRBJ1-2 | TRBV7-9 | - | TGTGCCAGCAGCTTAGACAGGGAAGGCTACACCTTC | CASSLDREGYTF
- | TRBJ2-3 | TRBV7-3 | - | TGTGCCAGCAGCTTGGGGACCAACACAGATACGCAGTATTTT | CASSLGTNTDTQYF
- | TRBJ2-6 | TRBV5-1 | TRBD1 | TGCGCCAGCAGCTTGAGGGGACAGGGCTCTGGGGCCAACGTCCTGACTTTC | CASSLRGQGSGANVLTF
- | TRBJ2-3 | TRBV29-1 | - | TGCAGCGTAGCCGGAGGACCCTATCTCACAGATACGCAGTATTTT | CSVAGGPYLTDTQYF